The subject of this entry is one T cell receptor (beta chain). This specimen belongs to a study of blood T cell repertoires in COVID-19. In the study overall: Samples representing acute and convalescent COVID-19 were sourced from the United States, Italy and Spain. PBMCs, B-cell-depleted T cells, or T cells provided the cDNA or gDNA that made up the material.

Cohort placement rested on clinical history that participants reported themselves. The CDR3 covers 15 residues. Germline lookup yields CDR1 SGDLS and CDR2 YYNGEE. The authors' processing: Estimation of nucleated cell counts was performed using reference gene primer amplification. The repertoire was sequenced with immunoSEQ multiplex PCR; TCRdb's copy has only in-frame clones and lacks some. V and J calls and clone size come straight from that table; D and trimming were deduced from the DNA. Of 150,000 to 200,000 clones listed, around four fifths were seen once; the top ten hold about 3.5%. The TCR originated in a woman in her 50s in a cohort exposed to, infected with or recovered from COVID-19 (not recorded which). The V and J genes are TRBV9 and TRBJ2-1; 10 bases agree with TRBD2. The sequenced sample was PBMCs or T cells enriched from blood (not recorded which). The CDR3 DNA sequence: TGTGCTTCTGGGCCCAGCGGGAGGGCCGGGGATGAGCAGTTCTTC. Its translation is CASGPSGRAGDEQFF.